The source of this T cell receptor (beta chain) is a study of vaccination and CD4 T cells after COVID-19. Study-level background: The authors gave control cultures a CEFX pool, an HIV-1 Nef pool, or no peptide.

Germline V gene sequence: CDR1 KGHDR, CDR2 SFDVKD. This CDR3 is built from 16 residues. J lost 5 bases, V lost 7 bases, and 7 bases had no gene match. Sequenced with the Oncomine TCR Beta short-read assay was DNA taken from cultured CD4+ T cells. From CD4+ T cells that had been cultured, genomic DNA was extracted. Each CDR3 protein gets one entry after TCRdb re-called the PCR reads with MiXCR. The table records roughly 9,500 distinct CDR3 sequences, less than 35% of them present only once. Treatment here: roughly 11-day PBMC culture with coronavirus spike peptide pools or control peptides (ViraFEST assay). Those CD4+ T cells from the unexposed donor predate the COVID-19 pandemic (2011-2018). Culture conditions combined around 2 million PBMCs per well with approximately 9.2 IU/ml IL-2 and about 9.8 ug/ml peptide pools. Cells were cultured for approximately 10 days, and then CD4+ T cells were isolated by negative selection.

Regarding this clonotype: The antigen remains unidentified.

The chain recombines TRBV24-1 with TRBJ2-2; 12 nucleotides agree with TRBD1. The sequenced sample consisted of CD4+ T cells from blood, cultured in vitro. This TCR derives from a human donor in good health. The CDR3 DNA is TGTGCCACCAGCCAGCCGGGACAGGGGGCAACCGGGGAGCTGTTTTTT. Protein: CATSQPGQGATGELFF.